A selection of T cell receptor beta chains follows, all from one sample in a study of PD-1 blockade in classical Hodgkin lymphoma. This table comes from immunoSEQ multiplex PCR, and its TCRdb copy is limited to in-frame clones, with some not included. The table includes approximately 15,000 clones, about 83% detected once. The sequenced sample was peripheral blood mononuclear cells (PBMCs), obtained at baseline. Every receptor here comes from a human donor with classical Hodgkin lymphoma. Each CDR3 is given with its conserved first and last residue. The D gene is left open where the match is weak. The size entry is marked missing in some rows and otherwise reads once, few, many or a size class.

V gene,clone size,D gene,J gene,CDR3 protein,CDR3 DNA
TRBV15,-,-,TRBJ1-2,CATSREEGDGYTF,TGTGCCACCAGCAGAGAGGAGGGAGATGGCTACACCTTC
TRBV19,once,-,TRBJ1-2,CASSKVGQDGGIASYGYTF,TGTGCCAGTAGTAAGGTCGGGCAGGACGGCGGTATAGCCAGCTATGGCTACACCTTC
TRBV6-5,-,-,TRBJ2-5,CASRMDGLETQYF,TGTGCCAGCAGAATGGACGGCCTGGAGACCCAGTACTTC
TRBV7-6,-,-,TRBJ1-5,CASSLGTAGSNQPQHF,TGTGCCAGCAGCTTAGGTACGGCCGGTAGCAATCAGCCCCAGCATTTT
TRBV2,-,-,TRBJ1-1,CASKVDRNTEAFF,TGTGCCAGCAAAGTGGATCGGAACACTGAAGCTTTCTTT
TRBV29-1,-,TRBD1,TRBJ2-1,CSVEDPGQSSYNEQFF,TGCAGCGTTGAAGATCCGGGACAGAGCTCCTACAATGAGCAGTTCTTC
TRBV7-2,once,-,TRBJ1-3,CASSFTGATTGNTIYF,TGTGCCAGCAGCTTCACGGGGGCCACTACTGGAAACACCATATATTTT
TRBV2,-,-,TRBJ1-6,CASYTELFFRGGDSPLHF,TGTGCCAGCTACACTGAGTTGTTTTTTCGGGGTGGGGATTCACCCCTCCACTTT
TRBV18,-,-,TRBJ1-5,CASSLSTGPNQPQHF,TGTGCCAGCTCATTAAGCACAGGGCCAAATCAGCCCCAGCATTTT
TRBV5-6,-,TRBD2,TRBJ2-1,CASSLGLAEYNEQFF,TGTGCCAGCAGCTTGGGGCTAGCGGAGTACAATGAGCAGTTCTTC
TRBV29-1,-,TRBD2,TRBJ2-2,CSVLGLAGEGTGELFF,TGCAGCGTTCTGGGACTAGCGGGAGAGGGCACCGGGGAGCTGTTTTTT
TRBV11-2,-,-,TRBJ2-1,CASSGYSGNYNEQFF,TGTGCCAGCAGCGGGTACAGCGGAAACTACAATGAGCAGTTCTTC
TRBV5-5,-,-,TRBJ1-1,CASSLGQVATEAFF,TGTGCCAGCAGCTTGGGACAGGTAGCAACTGAAGCTTTCTTT
TRBV7-8,-,-,TRBJ2-1,CASSDTGTGYNEQFF,TGTGCCAGCAGCGATACCGGGACTGGCTACAATGAGCAGTTCTTC
TRBV25-1,-,TRBD2,TRBJ2-5,CATGLAGATGTQYF,TGTGCCACCGGACTAGCGGGGGCGACGGGGACCCAGTACTTC
TRBV6-1,-,-,TRBJ1-1,CASSESLGWNTEAFF,TGTGCCAGCAGTGAAAGTCTGGGCTGGAACACTGAAGCTTTCTTT
TRBV5-8,few,TRBD1,TRBJ1-1,CASRDRGRTEAFF,TGTGCCTCCAGGGACAGGGGGCGAACTGAAGCTTTCTTT
TRBV5-4,-,-,TRBJ1-2,CASTENGAGYTF,TGTGCCAGCACCGAAAATGGGGCCGGCTACACCTTC
TRBV9,-,TRBD2,TRBJ2-3,CASSVGGGTTDTQYF,TGTGCCAGCAGCGTCGGGGGGGGGACCACAGATACGCAGTATTTT
TRBV4-2,-,TRBD2,TRBJ2-5,CASSQVAGGRSETQYF,TGTGCCAGCAGCCAAGTGGCCGGCGGGAGGTCTGAGACCCAGTACTTC
TRBV19,-,-,TRBJ2-3,CASSPHSEDTQYF,TGTGCCAGTAGCCCCCACAGCGAGGATACGCAGTATTTT
TRBV7-2,-,-,TRBJ2-7,CASSQAAGYEQYF,TGCGCCAGCAGCCAAGCCGCAGGCTACGAGCAGTACTTC
TRBV11-1,-,TRBD2,TRBJ2-7,CASSSRASLAGDLQYF,TGTGCCAGCAGCTCGAGGGCTTCGCTAGCGGGAGATCTGCAGTACTTC
TRBV6-5,-,-,TRBJ2-5,CASSFAASSETQYF,TGTGCCAGCAGTTTTGCGGCCTCGAGTGAGACCCAGTACTTC
TRBV19,-,-,TRBJ1-3,CASSEIGRGSGNTIYF,TGTGCCAGTAGCGAAATTGGACGTGGCTCTGGAAACACCATATATTTT
TRBV10-3,few,-,TRBJ1-1,CAISVRGNTEAFF,TGTGCCATCAGTGTTCGGGGGAACACTGAAGCTTTCTTT
TRBV9,-,-,TRBJ2-1,CASSVGWGAFSYNEQFF,TGTGCCAGCAGCGTAGGGTGGGGGGCTTTCTCCTACAATGAGCAGTTCTTC
TRBV30,-,-,TRBJ1-4,CAWSARFGEKLFF,TGTGCCTGGAGTGCACGGTTTGGTGAAAAACTGTTTTTT